This passage covers 7 T cell receptor beta chains from one sample sequenced in a study of OX40 agonist ivuxolimab in advanced cancers. Sequencing was performed with immunoSEQ multiplex PCR; in TCRdb, only in-frame clones are kept and a portion is missing. The data contain tens of thousands of clones, 70% to 90% of them singletons. The source was CD4+ or CD8+ T cells sorted from blood, collected in a trial of the OX40 agonist ivuxolimab. These receptors were obtained from an adult with an advanced solid tumor such as melanoma, head and neck, liver or kidney cancer.

This clone is labeled medium-sized. The CDR3 coding sequence is TGCGCCAGCAGCCAAGTCGAGTTCGGAAACACCATATATTTT. Its translation is CASSQVEFGNTIYF. This rearrangement joins TRBV4-1 to TRBJ1-3; D unresolved. CDR1 and CDR2 from the germline V gene are MGHRA and YSYEKL. Trimming cost V 1 base and J 4 bases, with 8 bases left between them. The CDR3 totals 14 residues.

The chain recombines TRBV10-3 with TRBJ1-5, with no clear D. Trimming left V 5 bases short and J 0 bases short, with 20 bases between. Germline CDR1 ENHRY, CDR2 SYGVKD. This CDR3 is built from 18 residues. The CDR3 reads CAISPPGVHMHSNQPQHF. In DNA form, the CDR3 reads TGTGCCATCAGTCCACCGGGTGTTCATATGCATAGCAATCAGCCCCAGCATTTT.

The J gene is TRBJ2-2, the V gene TRBV28; D is uncertain. Between the trimmed V and J ends, which lost 6 bases and 3 bases, there was a span of 17 bases. The CDR3 totals 16 residues. In germline, CDR1 is MDHEN, CDR2 SYDVKM. The CDR3 region is CASSPDQARDTGELFF. As DNA, the CDR3 is TGTGCCAGCAGCCCGGACCAGGCAAGGGACACCGGGGAGCTGTTTTTT.

The chain recombines TRBV7-6 with TRBJ2-1; 9 nucleotides line up with TRBD2. This CDR3 has 15 residues. Germline trimming cut 5 bases from V and 5 bases from J; bases unmatched to any gene: 7. CDR1 and CDR2 from the germline V gene are SGHVS and FNYEAQ. CDR3 sequence: CASSPGAGGNNEQFF. In DNA, the CDR3 is TGTGCCAGCAGCCCTGGCGCGGGGGGGAACAATGAGCAGTTCTTC.

V usage is TRBV30 and J usage is TRBJ1-2; 8 positions agree with TRBD1. The trim removed 4 bases at V and 1 base at J, leaving 11 bases unmatched. Germline V gene lookup returns CDR1 GTSNPN and CDR2 SVGIG (reference sequence). CDR3 size: 16 residues. CDR3 nucleotide sequence: TGTGCCTGGATAATGCAGGGGGCGACGTTTAACTATGGCTACACCTTC. Translation: CAWIMQGATFNYGYTF.

This sequence joins TRBV7-9 and TRBJ2-3; D possibly corresponds to TRBD2 (6 bases). The CDR3 has 14 amino acids. CDR1 is SEHNR, CDR2 FQNEAQ, per germline (reference sequence). V shed 3 bases and J shed 4 bases, with 11 bases lying between them. The CDR3 loop is CASSFRGISDTQYF. The CDR3 coding sequence is TGTGCCAGCAGCTTTCGCGGGATTTCAGATACGCAGTATTTT.

The chain carries TRBV6-1 and TRBJ1-3; D not resolved. Germline CDR1 is MNHNS and CDR2 is SASEGT. This CDR3 has 15 amino acids. V lost 1 base to trimming and J lost 0 bases, with 7 bases between them. CDR3 residues: CASSEGPRSGNTIYF. The CDR3 DNA reads as TGTGCCAGCAGTGAAGGCCCGCGCTCTGGAAACACCATATATTTT.